This T cell receptor (beta chain) was recorded in a study of OX40 agonist ivuxolimab in advanced cancers. Sequencing was performed with immunoSEQ multiplex PCR; in TCRdb, only in-frame clones are kept and a portion is missing. The sample yields 76,000 or so clones, 85% to 90% seen once. The CDR3 contains 15 residues. V shed 2 bases and J 0 bases; nucleotides not matched to a gene: 4. The germline gives CDR1 MNHNY, CDR2 SVGAGI (reference sequence). This TCR came from an adult with an advanced solid tumor such as melanoma, head and neck, liver or kidney cancer. The gene calls are TRBV6-6 and TRBJ2-7; 7 bases are a match to TRBD1. Here the sequenced sample was CD4+ or CD8+ T cells sorted from blood, taken in a trial of the OX40 agonist ivuxolimab. CDR3 residues: CASSYDRVSSYEQYF. In DNA, the CDR3 is TGTGCCAGCAGTTACGACAGGGTGAGCTCCTACGAGCAGTACTTC.